A single sample gave rise to the 4 T cell receptor beta chains below, sequenced in a study of shared clonotypes between healthy human individuals. Some clones are missing from TCRdb's copy, which holds only in-frame ones; the method was immunoSEQ multiplex PCR. In the table there are under 1,100,000 clones, approximately 76% of which are singletons. The specimen was memory CD4+ T cells sorted from blood. Subset reported: CD45RA-negative fraction. The receptors shown here come from a young man in good health.

V gene TRBV27 combines with J gene TRBJ2-5; D assignment may be TRBD1 or TRBD2 (6 bases each). The J call may be mistaken, given a closer DNA end match to TRBJ2-7. The V gene's germline CDR1 is MNHEY and CDR2 SMNVEV (reference sequence). This CDR3 has 13 residues. CDR3 in amino acids: CASSLKGGGEQYF. CDR3 nucleotides: TGTGCCAGCAGCCTTAAGGGGGGCGGCGAGCAGTACTTC.

This sequence joins TRBV20-1 and TRBJ1-2; no reliable D call. CDR3 length: 11 residues. V was pared by 3 bases and J by 6 bases, with 8 bases between. CDR1 and CDR2 (germline): DFQATT, SNEGSKA (reference sequence). DNA of the CDR3: TGCAGTGCTAGGAGGCCAGATGGCTACACCTTC. Its translation is CSARRPDGYTF.

The chain has TRBV27 and TRBJ1-5, with a weak D call TRBD1 (6 bases). The V gene's germline CDR1 is MNHEY and CDR2 SMNVEV (reference sequence). This CDR3 comprises 14 residues. V lost 6 bases, J lost 7 bases, and 16 bases lay in between. The CDR3, as DNA: TGTGCCAGCAGCCCAGGGAACAGGGACCAGCCCCAGCATTTT. Its protein product is CASSPGNRDQPQHF.

J is TRBJ2-1 and V is TRBV10-1; 10 nucleotides match TRBD2. V lost 3 bases and J lost 2; bases outside the gene matches: 4. Germline CDR1 and CDR2: WNHNN and SYGVQD (reference sequence). The CDR3 loop spans 16 amino acids. The CDR3 region has the DNA TGCGCCAGCAGTGATCAGCGGGAGGGCACCTACAATGAGCAGTTCTTC. Translation gives CASSDQREGTYNEQFF.